This T cell receptor (beta chain) originates from a study of graft-versus-host responses after intestinal transplantation. Study background: Multivisceral, liver-intestinal, or isolated intestinal transplants were given to recipients. The recipients all started with anti-thymocyte globulin induction and then took tacrolimus and steroids for 3 to 4 years. Study-wide findings and caveats: Some GvH clones were seen earlier in gut or blood, suggesting intestinal origin. Early declines in HvG clones that occurred post-transplant were associated with peak circulating GvH clone levels.

Tissue processing of the graft released intraepithelial and lamina propria lymphocytes from it. About this clone: Its antigen is as yet unknown.

Sequencing was performed with immunoSEQ multiplex PCR; in TCRdb, only in-frame clones are kept and a portion is missing. The table includes a few thousand clones, over 75% detected once. The sample was ileum tissue, taken 156 days after intestinal transplant. The origin of this receptor is a human patient who received an intestinal transplant, so some T cells may come from the graft donor.

Written as DNA, the CDR3 is TGTGCCTGGAGGCGGAGGGGACAGTTAGACAATGAGCAGTTCTTC. Amino acids: CAWRRRGQLDNEQFF. The chain combines TRBV30 with TRBJ2-1; D may be TRBD1 (7 bases). V was shortened by 3 bases and J by 5 bases, with 17 bases between the two germline ends. The CDR3 spans 15 residues. Germline V lookup: CDR1 GTSNPN, CDR2 SVGIG (reference sequence).